One T cell receptor (beta chain) is described in this entry. Its specificity is unknown. The data derive from a study of beta chain features in type 1 diabetes. Study summary: Researchers looked at approximately 110,000,000 sorted cells across all samples. Study-wide findings and caveats: Moderate yet significant TCRB CDR3 shortening was seen in Type 1 diabetes patients in all four CD4+ subsets.

The germline CDR1 and CDR2 sequences are SGHDT and YYEEEE. This CDR3 region has 14 residues. Trimming left V 4 bases short and J 4 bases short, with 11 bases between. The isolated RNA, all of it, was reverse transcribed, so expressed TCRB transcripts were what got sequenced. The table came from immunoSEQ multiplex PCR; TCRdb's copy has only in-frame clones and leaves some out. The data contain around 140,000 clones, over 9.5% of them singletons. Over 95% purity was reached by all sorted populations. The chain has TRBV5-6 and TRBJ1-4; tentative D call: TRBD1 (5 bases). The sequenced material came from naive CD4+ T cells from blood. The TCR was taken from a man aged 18 to 29 in good health. The DNA for the CDR3 is TGTGCCAGCAGCCGTGCGGGGCTTAATGAAAAACTGTTTTTT. Its protein is CASSRAGLNEKLFF.